These T cell receptor beta chains were read from a single sample in a study of shared clonotypes between healthy human individuals. Measured with immunoSEQ multiplex PCR; TCRdb has only the in-frame clones, and not every one. Among 650,000 to 800,000 clones listed, approximately 77% were seen once. The sequencing input was memory CD4+ T cells sorted from blood. Every receptor here comes from a woman aged 25 to 39 in good health. The CDR3 runs from the conserved cysteine through the conserved F or W. Only part of the rows carry a size: once, few, many, or a class if the clone is expanded.

TRBV6-6,.,CASSTPETGSTEAFF
TRBV18,.,CASSPARRTTYEQYF
TRBV16,.,CASSPPARLSAFF
TRBV4-2,.,CASSLRSETGVYGYTF
TRBV5-1,.,CASSEGQGGGYTF
TRBV5-4,.,CASSWRGKGTDTQYF
TRBV28,.,CASSLWTGGIGELFF
TRBV4-1,.,CASSPTISSRQPQHF
TRBV5-1,.,CASSLDGTSYNEQFF
TRBV7-2,few,CASSSTPRDRVNEQYF
TRBV5-6,few,CASSLGHLNTEAFF
TRBV18,once,CASSPPWTGSTEAFF
TRBV20-1,.,CSARDRETQYF
TRBV19,few,CASSKRTGSTDTQYF
TRBV18,.,CASSQSYEQYF
TRBV5-1,.,CASSPREAMNTEAFF
TRBV28,.,CASSFAPNRNQPQHF
TRBV6-5,.,CASSPGDIESEKLFF
TRBV5-5,.,CASSSVDRVSYEQYF
TRBV18,.,CASSPRFGDLNTEAFF
TRBV25-1,.,CASSEENRRGLDTQYF
TRBV15,.,CATSKRAPTGLNTEAFF
TRBV5-8,once,CASSPMPGNYGYTF
TRBV11-2,.,CASSMVGIKEKLFF
TRBV15,.,CATSRGTGVGNTIYF
TRBV7-2,.,CASSLSAVQYEQYF
TRBV7-2,.,CASNDLYEQYF
TRBV13,.,CASSDRQGAGNEQFF
TRBV6-5,.,CASSRGNGNQPQHF